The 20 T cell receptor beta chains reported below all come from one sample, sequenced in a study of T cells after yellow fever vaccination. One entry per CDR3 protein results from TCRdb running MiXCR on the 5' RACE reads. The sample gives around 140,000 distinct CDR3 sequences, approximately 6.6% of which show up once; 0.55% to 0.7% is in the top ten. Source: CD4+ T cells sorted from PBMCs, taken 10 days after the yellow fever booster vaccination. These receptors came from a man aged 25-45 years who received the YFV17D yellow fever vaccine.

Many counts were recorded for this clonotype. The CDR3 DNA reads TGCGCCAGCAGCTCTGGGACAGGGTACACCGGGGAGCTGTTTTTT. This gives the protein CASSSGTGYTGELFF. This chain links TRBV5-1 with TRBJ2-2, with 9 positions matching TRBD1. Unmatched junction bases numbered 3, after V lost 3 bases and J lost 3 bases. Germline V gene lookup returns CDR1 SGHRS and CDR2 YFSETQ. The CDR3 has 15 residues.

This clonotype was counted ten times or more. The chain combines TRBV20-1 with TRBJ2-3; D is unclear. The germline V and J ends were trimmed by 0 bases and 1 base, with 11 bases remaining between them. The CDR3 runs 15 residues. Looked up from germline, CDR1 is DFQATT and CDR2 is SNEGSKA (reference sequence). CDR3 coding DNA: TGCAGTGCTAGAGATGTGGCACGGGGCACAGATACGCAGTATTTT. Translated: CSARDVARGTDTQYF.

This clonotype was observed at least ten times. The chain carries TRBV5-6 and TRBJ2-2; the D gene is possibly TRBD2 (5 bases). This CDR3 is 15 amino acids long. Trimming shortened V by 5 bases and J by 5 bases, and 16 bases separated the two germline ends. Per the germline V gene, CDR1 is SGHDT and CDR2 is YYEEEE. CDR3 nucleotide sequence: TGTGCCAGCAGGTGGTCGGGGAGCATAACCGGGGAGCTGTTTTTT. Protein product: CASRWSGSITGELFF.

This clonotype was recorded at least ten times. The chain's CDR3 is CASESNPGTIKETQYF. For the CDR3, the DNA is TGTGCCAGCGAATCAAACCCCGGGACTATTAAAGAGACCCAGTACTTC. The chain uses TRBV7-9 and TRBJ2-5; 7 bases match TRBD2. The CDR3 spans 16 residues. CDR1 is SEHNR and CDR2 is FQNEAQ in the germline V gene (reference sequence). Losses at the gene ends were 8 bases for V and 3 bases for J; bases not matched to a gene: 15.

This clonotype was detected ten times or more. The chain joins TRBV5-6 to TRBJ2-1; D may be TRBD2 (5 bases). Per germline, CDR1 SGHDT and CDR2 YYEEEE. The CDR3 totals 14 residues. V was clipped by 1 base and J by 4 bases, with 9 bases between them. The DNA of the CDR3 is TGTGCCAGCAGCTTGATAGCGAGATACAATGAGCAGTTCTTC. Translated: CASSLIARYNEQFF.

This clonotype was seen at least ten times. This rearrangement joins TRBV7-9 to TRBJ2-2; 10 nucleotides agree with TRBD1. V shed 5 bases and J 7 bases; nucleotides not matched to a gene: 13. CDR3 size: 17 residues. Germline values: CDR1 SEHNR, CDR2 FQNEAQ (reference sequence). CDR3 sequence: CASSPATGGAIVGELFF. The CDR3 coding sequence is TGTGCCAGCAGCCCCGCGACAGGGGGCGCGATTGTCGGGGAGCTGTTTTTT.

The CDR3 region is CASSDRGPLEQYF. DNA for the CDR3: TGTGCCAGTTCGGACAGGGGACCTTTGGAGCAGTACTTC. The rearrangement links TRBV19 to TRBJ2-7; 9 nucleotides align to TRBD1. This CDR3 has 13 amino acids. Germline V lookup: CDR1 LNHDA, CDR2 SQIVND (reference sequence). V gave up 8 bases and J gave up 7 bases; unmatched junction bases: 9. The whole variable domain, filled in from reference TRBV19 and TRBJ2-7, reads DGGITQSPKYLFRKEGQNVTLSCEQNLNHDAMYWYRQDPGQGLRLIYYSQIVNDFQKGDIAEGYSVSREKKESFPLTVTSAQKNPTAFYLCASSDRGPLEQYFGPGTRLTVT.

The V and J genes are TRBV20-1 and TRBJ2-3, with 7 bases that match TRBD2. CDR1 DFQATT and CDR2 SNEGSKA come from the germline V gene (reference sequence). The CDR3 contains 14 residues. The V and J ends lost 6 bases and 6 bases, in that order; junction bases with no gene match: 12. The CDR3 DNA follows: TGCAGTGCGAGGCGGGGGAGGGCTGGGGATACGCAGTATTTT. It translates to CSARRGRAGDTQYF.

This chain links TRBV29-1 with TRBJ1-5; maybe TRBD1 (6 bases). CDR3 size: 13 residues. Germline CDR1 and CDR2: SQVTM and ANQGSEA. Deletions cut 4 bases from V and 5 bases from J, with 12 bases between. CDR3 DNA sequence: TGCAGCGTTGCGGACAGATTAGATCAGCCCCAGCATTTT. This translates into CSVADRLDQPQHF.

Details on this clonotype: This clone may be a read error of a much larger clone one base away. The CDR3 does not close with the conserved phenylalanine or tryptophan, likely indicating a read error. Here the CDR3 DNA reads TGCGCCAGCAGCCAAGATAGGGCTAGCCGAATTGTGCAGTATTGT. It codes for CASSQDRASRIVQYC. The chain recombines TRBV4-1 with TRBJ2-3, with TRBD2 as a possible D gene (5 bases). The germline gives CDR1 MGHRA, CDR2 YSYEKL. This CDR3 has 15 residues. V was cut by 0 bases and J by 11 bases, with 18 bases left in between.

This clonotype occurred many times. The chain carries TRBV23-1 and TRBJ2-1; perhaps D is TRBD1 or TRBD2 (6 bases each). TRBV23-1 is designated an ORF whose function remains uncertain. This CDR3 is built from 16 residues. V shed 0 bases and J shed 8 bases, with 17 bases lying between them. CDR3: CASSQSVSGAGYEQFF. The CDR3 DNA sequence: TGCGCCAGCAGTCAATCGGTTTCGGGGGCAGGATATGAGCAGTTCTTC.

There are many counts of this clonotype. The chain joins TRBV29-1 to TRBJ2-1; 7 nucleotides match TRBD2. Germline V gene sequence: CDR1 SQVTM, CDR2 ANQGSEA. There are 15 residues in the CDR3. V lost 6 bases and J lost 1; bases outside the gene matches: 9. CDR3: CSVGEGPLSYNEQFF. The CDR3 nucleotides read TGCAGCGTGGGGGAGGGGCCTCTTTCCTACAATGAGCAGTTCTTC.

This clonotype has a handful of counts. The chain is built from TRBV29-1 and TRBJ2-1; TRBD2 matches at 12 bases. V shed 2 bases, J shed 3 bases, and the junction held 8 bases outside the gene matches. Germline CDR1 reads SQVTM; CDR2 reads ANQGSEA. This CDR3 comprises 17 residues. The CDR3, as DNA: TGCAGCGTTGAATCGACTAGCGGGAGTCGAATCTACAATGAGCAGTTCTTC. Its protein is CSVESTSGSRIYNEQFF.

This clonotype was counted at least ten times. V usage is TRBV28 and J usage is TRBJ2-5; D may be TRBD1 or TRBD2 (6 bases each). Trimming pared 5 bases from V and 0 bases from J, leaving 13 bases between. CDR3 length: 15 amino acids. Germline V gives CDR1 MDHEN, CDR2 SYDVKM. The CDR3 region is CASSGGGKDQETQYF. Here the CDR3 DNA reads TGTGCCAGCAGTGGGGGCGGGAAGGACCAAGAGACCCAGTACTTC. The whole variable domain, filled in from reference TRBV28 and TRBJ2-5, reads DVKVTQSSRYLVKRTGEKVFLECVQDMDHENMFWYRQDPGLGLRLIYFSYDVKMKEKGDIPEGYSVSREKKERFSLILESASTNQTSMYLCASSGGGKDQETQYFGPGTRLLVL.

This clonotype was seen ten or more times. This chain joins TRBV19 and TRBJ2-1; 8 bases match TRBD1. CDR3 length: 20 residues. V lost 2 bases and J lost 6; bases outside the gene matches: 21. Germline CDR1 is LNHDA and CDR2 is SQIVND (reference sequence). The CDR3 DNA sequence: TGTGCCAGTAGTATATTCCGGGACAGGAGGAAAGACCTTTTGGGCAATGAGCAGTTCTTC. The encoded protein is CASSIFRDRRKDLLGNEQFF.

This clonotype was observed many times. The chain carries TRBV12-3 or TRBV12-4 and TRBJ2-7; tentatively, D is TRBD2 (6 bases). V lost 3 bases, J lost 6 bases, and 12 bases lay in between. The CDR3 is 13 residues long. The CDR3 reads CASSLGGRGEQYF. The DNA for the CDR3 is TGTGCCAGCAGTTTGGGGGGAAGGGGCGAGCAGTACTTC.

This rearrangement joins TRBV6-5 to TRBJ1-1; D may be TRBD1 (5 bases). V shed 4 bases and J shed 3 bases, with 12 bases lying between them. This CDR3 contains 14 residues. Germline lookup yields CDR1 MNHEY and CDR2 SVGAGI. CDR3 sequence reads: CASSSLLTDTEAFF. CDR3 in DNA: TGTGCCAGCAGTTCCCTACTGACAGACACTGAAGCTTTCTTT.

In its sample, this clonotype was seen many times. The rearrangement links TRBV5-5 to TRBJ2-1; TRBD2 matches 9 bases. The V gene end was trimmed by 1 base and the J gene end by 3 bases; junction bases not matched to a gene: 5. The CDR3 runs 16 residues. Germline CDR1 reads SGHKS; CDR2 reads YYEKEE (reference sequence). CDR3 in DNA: TGTGCCAGCAGCTTGCAGTCTAGCGGGATCTACAATGAGCAGTTCTTC. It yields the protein CASSLQSSGIYNEQFF.

The CDR3 protein is CASSRRVEDTEAFF. DNA for the CDR3: TGTGCCAGCTCACGCAGGGTCGAAGACACTGAAGCTTTCTTT. This chain links TRBV18 with TRBJ1-1, with TRBD1 as a possible D gene (5 bases). The V gene lost 4 bases and the J gene lost 3 bases, with 12 bases spanning the gap. The CDR3 spans 14 residues. CDR1 and CDR2 from the germline V gene are KGHSH and LQKENI.

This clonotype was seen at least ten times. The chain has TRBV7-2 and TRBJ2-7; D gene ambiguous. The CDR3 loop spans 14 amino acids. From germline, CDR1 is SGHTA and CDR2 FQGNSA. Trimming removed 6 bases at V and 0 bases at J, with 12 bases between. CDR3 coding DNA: TGTGCCAGCAGTTCAAGGTCAGGCTCCTACGAGCAGTACTTC. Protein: CASSSRSGSYEQYF.